These 32 T cell receptor beta chains were sequenced from one sample in a study of OX40 agonist ivuxolimab in advanced cancers. Profiled with immunoSEQ multiplex PCR; TCRdb holds only in-frame clones, not every one. The data show fewer than 40,000 clones, with 86% seen just once and 25% to 40% held by the top ten. The source was CD4+ or CD8+ T cells sorted from blood, collected in a trial of the OX40 agonist ivuxolimab. The receptors derive from an adult with an advanced solid tumor such as melanoma, head and neck, liver or kidney cancer.

This clone is a singleton in its sample. V is TRBV19 and J is TRBJ2-3, with D hard to call. The V gene lost 1 base and the J gene lost 0 bases, with 5 bases spanning the gap. The CDR3 has 14 residues. Germline values: CDR1 LNHDA, CDR2 SQIVND (reference sequence). CDR3 bases: TGTGCCAGTAGTATAGCGGATAGCACAGATACGCAGTATTTT. Amino acid sequence: CASSIADSTDTQYF.

The CDR3 nucleotides are TGTGCCAGCAGCCTTAGCGGGAGAGGAAATGAGCAGTTCTTC. This sequence encodes CASSLSGRGNEQFF. V usage is TRBV7-3 and J usage is TRBJ2-1; 9 bases line up with TRBD2. CDR1 is SGHTA and CDR2 is FQGTGA in the germline V gene. CDR3 size: 14 residues. V lost 5 bases to trimming and J lost 7 bases; unmatched junction nucleotides: 6.

The chain recombines TRBV10-2 with TRBJ2-7, with 10 bases lining up with TRBD1. The germline V gene encodes CDR1 WSHSY and CDR2 SAAADI. V gave up 8 bases and J gave up 11 bases; unmatched junction bases: 6. The CDR3 is 11 amino acids. In DNA form, the CDR3 reads TGCGCCAGCGGAACCGGGACAGGGGAGTACTTC. Amino acids: CASGTGTGEYF.

The chain uses TRBV5-1 and TRBJ2-5; tentative D call: TRBD1 (5 bases). The CDR3 is 15 amino acids. V lost 3 bases to trimming and J lost 1 base, with 13 bases between them. Germline CDR1 and CDR2: SGHRS and YFSETQ. This CDR3 is CASSSGRVIQETQYF. The CDR3, as DNA: TGCGCCAGCAGCTCCGGCAGGGTAATCCAAGAGACCCAGTACTTC.

In this sample, this clone turned up a few times. The chain links TRBV7-9 to TRBJ2-2; TRBD2 matches at 14 bases. V was pared by 5 bases and J by 6 bases, with 2 bases of the junction left unmatched. Germline assignment: CDR1 SEHNR and CDR2 FQNEAQ (reference sequence). The CDR3 is 15 amino acids. The CDR3 DNA reads as TGTGCCAGCAGCCCGACTAGCGGGAGGGCCGGGGAGCTGTTTTTT. Protein: CASSPTSGRAGELFF.

The chain combines TRBV18 with TRBJ2-1; 14 bases are shared with TRBD2. Germline CDR1 reads KGHSH; CDR2 reads LQKENI. The CDR3 extends over 17 amino acids. V gave up 5 bases and J gave up 2 bases; unmatched junction bases: 5. CDR3 DNA sequence: TGTGCCAGCTCATTAGGGACTAGCGGGAGTACCTACAATGAGCAGTTCTTC. Translation: CASSLGTSGSTYNEQFF.

The chain is built from TRBV25-1 and TRBJ2-3, with D possibly TRBD1 on 5 matching bases. The CDR3 spans 12 residues. Germline-derived CDR1 and CDR2 are MGHDK and SYGVNS. The V and J ends lost 8 bases and 5 bases respectively, with 11 bases between them. In nucleotides, the CDR3 is TGTGCCAGCTCGCTAGGGGAAGATACGCAGTATTTT. Amino acids: CASSLGEDTQYF.

In regard to this clone: Other DNA sequences in the same sample also yield this CDR3. The rearrangement uses TRBV19 and TRBJ2-7; the D is unclear. Per germline, CDR1 LNHDA and CDR2 SQIVND (reference sequence). Trimming took off 3 bases at V and 3 bases at J, with 6 bases between the two ends. This CDR3 is 12 amino acids long. CDR3 loop: CASSMVGYEQYF. The CDR3 region has the DNA TGTGCCAGTAGTATGGTCGGCTACGAGCAGTACTTC.

V usage is TRBV10-2 and J usage is TRBJ2-2; D is uncertain. The CDR3 length is 12 residues. V was cut by 6 bases and J by 5 bases, with 7 bases left in between. Germline V CDR1 and CDR2: WSHSY, SAAADI. CDR3 nucleotide sequence: TGCGCCAGCAGGTTTAGGACCGGGGAGCTGTTTTTT. It is translated as CASRFRTGELFF.

This rearrangement joins TRBV9 to TRBJ2-7; 8 bases fit TRBD1. Germline V gives CDR1 SGDLS, CDR2 YYNGEE. This CDR3 comprises 14 residues. V lost 3 bases, J lost 2 bases, and 4 bases stayed unmatched. The CDR3 bases are TGTGCCAGCAGCGCGGGACAGGAGACCTACGAGCAGTACTTC. Residues: CASSAGQETYEQYF.

The chain employs TRBV14 and TRBJ2-4, with a possible D match to TRBD1 (6 bases). V was pared by 3 bases and J by 7 bases, with 19 bases between. This CDR3 is built from 16 residues. CDR1 SGHDN and CDR2 FVKESK come from the germline V gene. The CDR3 sequence: CASSQDSTPGWNIQYF. DNA for the CDR3: TGTGCCAGCAGCCAGGACAGCACCCCGGGGTGGAACATTCAGTACTTC.

The J gene is TRBJ1-5, the V gene TRBV28, with 7 bases matching TRBD1. V shed 7 bases, J shed 0 bases, and the junction held 3 bases outside the gene matches. CDR1 is MDHEN, CDR2 SYDVKM, per germline. This CDR3 has 14 residues. The CDR3 DNA follows: TGTGCCAGCATGACAGGGTATAGCAATCAGCCCCAGCATTTT. This encodes CASMTGYSNQPQHF.

The V gene is TRBV19, the J gene TRBJ2-2; TRBD1 aligns across 8 bases. Trimming at V came to 3 bases and at J to 8 bases, leaving 14 bases not matched to a gene. Germline assignment: CDR1 LNHDA and CDR2 SQIVND (reference sequence). The CDR3 loop spans 17 amino acids. This CDR3 is CASSIPRQGALLGELFF. The CDR3 coding sequence is TGTGCCAGTAGTATCCCCCGTCAGGGGGCGCTTCTTGGGGAGCTGTTTTTT.

This clone was recorded only once. The chain joins TRBV6-1 to TRBJ2-7; TRBD2 is a possible D gene (5 bases). The germline V gene encodes CDR1 MNHNS and CDR2 SASEGT. The CDR3 length is 13 residues. Trimming shortened V by 3 bases and J by 12 bases, and 18 bases separated the two germline ends. CDR3 amino acids: CASSDDLTGFLYF. DNA of the CDR3: TGTGCCAGCAGTGACGACTTGACGGGGTTTTTGTACTTC.

The V call is TRBV29-1, the J call TRBJ1-2; TRBD1 might be the D (6 bases). From germline, CDR1 is SQVTM and CDR2 ANQGSEA. The V end was cut by 2 bases, the J end by 8 bases, with 9 bases between. CDR3 length: 11 residues. The CDR3 coding sequence is TGCAGCGTTGAAACAGGGCCGGGCTACACCTTC. This gives the protein CSVETGPGYTF.

The chain links TRBV11-2 to TRBJ1-1; no definite D call. CDR1 and CDR2 from the germline V gene are SGHAT and FQNNGV. The CDR3 runs 15 residues. V lost 3 bases, J lost 0 bases, and 11 bases lay in between. The CDR3 protein is CASSFAQSMNTEAFF. The CDR3 coding sequence is TGTGCCAGCAGCTTCGCTCAGAGCATGAACACTGAAGCTTTCTTT.

V is TRBV11-2 and J is TRBJ2-7, with D perhaps TRBD2 (5 bases). This CDR3 is built from 13 residues. V dropped 3 bases and J dropped 2 bases, with 8 bases sitting between them. Per the germline V gene, CDR1 is SGHAT and CDR2 is FQNNGV. The CDR3 spells CASSFGDTYEQYF. The CDR3 bases are TGTGCCAGCAGCTTCGGGGATACCTACGAGCAGTACTTC.

The rearrangement joins TRBV27 to TRBJ1-4; weak D call: TRBD1 (5 bases). Germline V CDR1 and CDR2: MNHEY, SMNVEV (reference sequence). The germline V and J ends were trimmed by 4 bases and 8 bases, with 11 bases remaining between them. The CDR3 sequence is 13 residues long. The CDR3 spells CASSWAEGEKLFF. DNA of the CDR3: TGTGCCAGCAGTTGGGCCGAGGGGGAAAAACTGTTTTTT.

The chain has TRBV6-1 and TRBJ2-7; tentatively, D is TRBD1 (6 bases). The V gene's germline CDR1 is MNHNS and CDR2 SASEGT. The CDR3 sequence is 13 residues long. V was trimmed by 5 bases and J by 1 base, leaving 9 bases between them. This CDR3 is CASSFRGSYEQYF. For the CDR3, the DNA is TGTGCCAGCAGTTTCAGGGGATCCTACGAGCAGTACTTC.

The chain combines TRBV6-5 with TRBJ1-5; perhaps TRBD1 as D (5 bases). The CDR3 has 12 amino acids. With 6 bases removed from V and 2 bases from J, the gap between germline ends came to 5 bases. CDR1 is MNHEY and CDR2 is SVGAGI in the germline V gene. As DNA, the CDR3 is TGTGCCAGCAGACAGGGCAATCAGCCCCAGCATTTT. Translating gives CASRQGNQPQHF.

The rearrangement links TRBV2 to TRBJ1-1; D ambiguous. Germline lookup yields CDR1 SNHLY and CDR2 FYNNEI. The CDR3 length is 10 residues. V lost 5 bases, J lost 7 bases, and 5 bases lay in between. The CDR3 DNA follows: TGTGCCAGCAGTATCGGTGAAGCTTTCTTT. It is translated as CASSIGEAFF. Looking up the rest from reference TRBV2 and TRBJ1-1 gives the full variable domain: EPEVTQTPSHQVTQMGQEVILRCVPISNHLYFYWYRQILGQKVEFLVSFYNNEISEKSEIFDDQFSVERPDGSNFTLKIRSTKLEDSAMYFCASSIGEAFFGQGTRLTVV.

This clone was seen only once. This chain connects TRBV7-9 to TRBJ2-5; D remains ambiguous. Germline V lookup: CDR1 SEHNR, CDR2 FQNEAQ (reference sequence). The CDR3 loop spans 12 amino acids. Trimming took off 4 bases at V and 5 bases at J, with 8 bases between the two ends. The CDR3 sequence is CASSSPRETQYF. The CDR3 region has the DNA TGTGCCAGCAGCTCCCCTCGGGAGACCCAGTACTTC.

The V and J genes are TRBV11-2 and TRBJ2-7; D tentatively fits TRBD1 or TRBD2 (5 bases each). V lost 0 bases to trimming and J lost 3 bases, with 12 bases between them. Per the germline V gene, CDR1 is SGHAT and CDR2 is FQNNGV. The CDR3 sequence is 15 residues long. The CDR3 nucleotides are TGTGCCAGCAGCTTAGAACCGGGACCGAACTACGAGCAGTACTTC. This sequence encodes CASSLEPGPNYEQYF.

This clone was recorded a few times. This chain connects TRBV7-9 to TRBJ1-1; tentative D call: TRBD1 (5 bases). Germline lookup yields CDR1 SEHNR and CDR2 FQNEAQ (reference sequence). The CDR3 runs 11 residues. Between the trimmed V and J ends, which lost 5 bases and 8 bases, there was a span of 9 bases. The CDR3 DNA is TGTGCCAGCAGCCCCCCAGGGGAAGCTTTCTTT. Amino acids: CASSPPGEAFF.

The chain links TRBV13 to TRBJ2-2; no clear D. CDR3 length equals 14 residues. Germline V gene data show CDR1 as PRHDT and CDR2 as FYEKMQ (reference sequence). Between the trimmed V and J ends, which lost 4 bases and 2 bases, there was a span of 8 bases. Here the CDR3 DNA reads TGTGCCAGCAGCTCCGATGTAAACACCGGGGAGCTGTTTTTT. Residues: CASSSDVNTGELFF.

V gene TRBV14 combines with J gene TRBJ1-4; maybe TRBD1 (5 bases). Germline V gene lookup returns CDR1 SGHDN and CDR2 FVKESK. The V gene lost 4 bases and the J gene lost 8 bases, with 14 bases spanning the gap. This CDR3 comprises 14 residues. This CDR3 reads CASSPRGRVEKLFF. CDR3 nucleotide sequence: TGTGCCAGCAGCCCCCGGGGCAGGGTGGAAAAACTGTTTTTT. Combining the CDR3 with reference TRBV14 and TRBJ1-4 gives the whole variable domain EAGVTQFPSHSVIEKGQTVTLRCDPISGHDNLYWYRRVMGKEIKFLLHFVKESKQDESGMPNNRFLAERTGGTYSTLKVQPAELEDSGVYFCASSPRGRVEKLFFGSGTQLSVL.

V gene TRBV15 combines with J gene TRBJ2-3; 10 bases are shared with TRBD2. Per the germline V gene, CDR1 is LNHNV and CDR2 is YYDKDF (reference sequence). J was trimmed by 5 bases and V by 1 base; bases with no gene match: 12. The CDR3 extends over 18 amino acids. The CDR3 reads CATSRVSGLAGAVDTQYF. CDR3 bases: TGTGCCACCAGCAGAGTGTCGGGGCTAGCGGGAGCCGTAGATACGCAGTATTTT.

V and J are TRBV14 and TRBJ2-2; 7 bases agree with TRBD1. Germline loops: CDR1 SGHDN, CDR2 FVKESK. Trimming took 1 base from V and 5 from J; bases not matched to a gene: 4. The CDR3 contains 15 residues. CDR3 in DNA: TGTGCCAGCAGCCAAGCGAAGGGGGCAACCGGGGAGCTGTTTTTT. This sequence encodes CASSQAKGATGELFF.

CDR3 in DNA: TGTGCCAGCAGAACAGGGGGCTCGGGCACTGAAGCTTTCTTT. Protein: CASRTGGSGTEAFF. The J gene is TRBJ1-1, the V gene TRBV27, with 9 bases matching TRBD1. The CDR3 spans 14 residues. V shed 6 bases, J shed 4 bases, and the junction held 6 bases outside the gene matches. Germline CDR1 is MNHEY and CDR2 is SMNVEV (reference sequence).

This rearrangement joins TRBV29-1 to TRBJ2-7; D perhaps matches TRBD2 (6 bases). Between the trimmed V and J ends, which lost 7 bases and 3 bases, there was a span of 16 bases. This CDR3 is 13 amino acids long. Germline CDR1 reads SQVTM; CDR2 reads ANQGSEA. CDR3 sequence reads: CSASGESGYEQYF. The CDR3 DNA follows: TGCAGCGCGTCGGGAGAGTCTGGCTACGAGCAGTACTTC.

The V gene is TRBV7-6, the J gene TRBJ2-3, with D unresolved. Looked up from germline, CDR1 is SGHVS and CDR2 is FNYEAQ. Trimming removed 0 bases at V and 3 bases at J, with 4 bases between. The CDR3 has 13 residues. The CDR3 DNA is TGTGCCAGCAGCTTAGCGCGTACAGATACGCAGTATTTT. Translating it yields CASSLARTDTQYF.

The J gene is TRBJ2-5, the V gene TRBV7-9; 10 nucleotides align to TRBD1. The ends lost 3 bases at V and 5 bases at J; junction bases unmatched: 12. This CDR3 is 17 amino acids long. Looked up from germline, CDR1 is SEHNR and CDR2 is FQNEAQ (reference sequence). DNA of the CDR3: TGTGCCAGCAGCTTCCCCTCGGGGGACAGGGGTTGGGAGACCCAGTACTTC. It translates to CASSFPSGDRGWETQYF.